The clone carrying this TCR beta chain was detected only a few times. Its specificity is unknown. This specimen belongs to a study of T-cell memory formation after mild COVID-19. Study-level findings and limits: SARS-CoV-2 specificity of second-wave clones peaking day 37 was unconfirmed.

TCRdb fed the 5' RACE reads into MiXCR, producing one record per CDR3 protein. Among under 550,000 distinct CDR3 sequences listed, 18% were seen once. Looked up from germline, CDR1 is SGDLS and CDR2 is YYNGEE. The CDR3 loop spans 15 amino acids. With V trimmed by 4 bases and J by 0 bases, 7 bases remained unmatched. V and J are TRBV9 and TRBJ2-7, with 7 bases that match TRBD1. The specimen sequenced was PBMCs or a T cell subset sorted from them (not recorded which). The sequence derives from an adult woman who had mild COVID-19 (a few samples of this study predate the infection). Cell type and time point are not known. CDR3 bases: TGTGCCAGCAGCTCCCAGGGGGAAGGCTCCTACGAGCAGTACTTC. It yields the protein CASSSQGEGSYEQYF.